These T cell receptor beta chains were read from a single sample in a study of a mutant IDH1 vaccine in newly diagnosed glioma. Libraries were prepared by immunoSEQ multiplex PCR; TCRdb keeps only in-frame clonotypes and omits some of them. The profile shows approximately 82,000 clones, more than 80% of them singletons. Their cognate antigens are unknown. The sequencing here drew on PBMCs, taken from a glioma patient whose treatment included an IDH1 peptide vaccine. The receptors were sampled from a woman between 45 and 65 years old with glioma. The conserved cysteine and the conserved F or W are not part of the CDR3 here. Fields, in order: J gene, V gene, CDR3 protein.

TRBJ2-5	TRBV19	ASSIVGGTGQETQY
TRBJ1-1	TRBV29-1	SVVGTGEAF
TRBJ2-1	TRBV15	ATSRSLGHEQF
TRBJ1-3	TRBV4-1	ASSRATGQSGNTIY
TRBJ2-3	TRBV21-1	ASTGAGGPSQCTDTQY
TRBJ2-7	TRBV5-1	ASSLDRELGEQY
TRBJ1-1	TRBV11-2	ASSEQAAGYTEAF
TRBJ2-7	TRBV5-5	ASSLTGGTLRVEQY
TRBJ2-7	TRBV12-5	ASGFSGTFSEQY
TRBJ2-1	TRBV6-1	ASSETIGSPYNEQF
TRBJ1-4	TRBV5-1	ASTSDPADEKLF
TRBJ1-2	TRBV29-1	SVGVGENYGYT
TRBJ2-1	TRBV10-1	ASSGSEAGGHEQF
TRBJ2-1	TRBV27	ASRRLAGGNNEQF
TRBJ1-1	TRBV9	ASSVGADNYEAF